This T cell receptor beta chain was found in a study of beta chain features in type 1 diabetes. Study-wide results and limits: Whatever favoring of shorter templates PCR might show would apply equally to patients and controls.

The CDR3 is 15 amino acids. Germline loops: CDR1 PRHDT, CDR2 FYEKMQ (reference sequence). V lost 5 bases and J 5 bases, leaving 17 bases between the germline ends. Every isolated RNA sample was fully reverse transcribed, so sequencing captured expressed TCRB transcripts. Profiling relied on immunoSEQ multiplex PCR, and the TCRdb table lists in-frame clones only, not all of them. There are hundreds of thousands of clones in the sample; around 13% occur only once, and about 0.034% lies in the top ten. Cells sorted by CD45RO/CCR7/CD25/CD127/CD95/CD27 comprised CD4+ naive, central memory, regulatory and stem cell-like memory cells. Only a few counts were recorded for this clone. Its antigen is as yet unknown.

The sequence was collected from a young man in good health. V is TRBV13 and J is TRBJ2-3, with D possibly TRBD2 on 6 matching bases. Sample: naive CD4+ T cells from blood. The CDR3 spells CASSLRGSRGDTQYF. The CDR3 region has the DNA TGTGCCAGCAGCCTCCGAGGCTCGCGGGGAGATACGCAGTATTTT.